This T cell receptor beta chain was found in a study of OX40 agonist ivuxolimab in advanced cancers. Describing the broader study: The costimulatory receptor OX40 (CD134) was targeted by ivuxolimab, a fully human IgG2 agonistic monoclonal antibody. Intravenous ivuxolimab was administered to patients every 2 weeks at six dose levels: 0.01, 0.1, 0.3, 1.5, 3 and 10 mg/kg. Of the approximately 50 dose-escalation patients, hepatocellular carcinoma was present in 19, melanoma in approximately 15, renal cell carcinoma in 9 and head and neck cancer in 9. A male proportion of approximately 83% and a mean age of approximately 55 years, ranging from about 23 to 90, were recorded for the dose-escalation cohort. Patients were allowed to have had prior anti-PD-1, anti-PD-L1 or anti-CTLA-4 therapy, and 40% to 45% of the dose-escalation patients had been treated with checkpoint inhibitors. Partial responses occurred in three dose-escalation patients, of whom one had hepatocellular carcinoma and two had cutaneous melanoma. Peripheral TCRbeta sequencing was intended to test whether TCR sequence diversity was altered and clonal T-cell expansion was caused by ivuxolimab. The paper reports the monotherapy dose-escalation portion (N of about 54 patients) of the phase I ivuxolimab trial.

The V and J ends are trimmed by 5 bases and 10 bases, leaving 12 bases between them. The CDR3 starts with the cysteine, ends with the phenylalanine, and has 13 residues. The retained sequence is limited to the CDR3, 39 bases, with the frame set at the first base. Looking up the germline V gene yields CDR1 SGHAT and CDR2 FQNNGV. On the study overall, not on this receptor specifically: Low levels of normalized T-cell clonal expansion were also seen in some patients who did not respond. Partial responders in the 0.1-3.0 mg/kg groups had among the lowest normalized peripheral clonal expansion, especially among CD8+ T cells. Clonal expansion of both CD4+ and CD8+ blood T cells was observed from baseline to week 6 at doses 0.1 to 3.0 mg/kg. After ivuxolimab, more expanded clones were found on average in CD8+ T cells than in CD4+ T cells. Which antigens the clonally expanded peripheral T cells were specific for was not determined.

Comments on this clone: It has no known antigen specificity. The input lacks base qualities; no much larger clone sits a single base away.

Genomic DNA was isolated from the sorted cells so that the TCRbeta CDR3 region could be sequenced. The immunoSEQ Assay was used to sequence the TCRbeta CDR3 regions. Imported from immuneACCESS, the table was reduced by TCRdb to in-frame sequences with V and J called. These copies leave out some clones; in studies compared against another copy, an unresolved V gene accounts for under half, and the cause of the remainder is not known. Here the sample has roughly 70,000 clones; approximately 88% occur a single time. The top ten constitute under 0.7% of the sample. Patients with a history of autoimmune disease or receiving systemic immunosuppression were excluded from the trial. Peripheral blood for TCR sequencing was collected from all dose cohorts at baseline, on cycle 4 day 1, and on cycle 7 day 1. The samples were drawn from a first-in-human, open-label, multicenter phase I dose-escalation trial of ivuxolimab. The trial enrolled adults with locally advanced or metastatic head and neck squamous cell, hepatocellular, melanoma or renal cell carcinoma. Before TCR sequencing, CD4+ and CD8+ T cells were separately sorted from peripheral blood.

The TCR comes from an adult with an advanced solid tumor such as melanoma, head and neck, liver or kidney cancer. This specimen was CD4+ or CD8+ T cells sorted from blood, taken in a trial of the OX40 agonist ivuxolimab. The chain was built from TRBV11-2 and TRBJ1-6; the D segment cannot be called with confidence. At the DNA level, the sequence is TGTGCCAGCAGCGGAGGGCAACGGTCACCCCTCCACTTT. Translation gives CASSGGQRSPLHF. Supplemented by the reference TRBV11-2 and TRBJ1-6 proteins around the CDR3, the complete variable domain is EAGVAQSPRYKIIEKRQSVAFWCNPISGHATLYWYQQILGQGPKLLIQFQNNGVVDDSQLPKDRFSAERLKGVDSTLKIQPAKLEDSAVYLCASSGGQRSPLHFGNGTRLTVT.